This section outlines one T cell receptor (beta chain) sequence together with its context. The data stem from a study of blood T cell repertoires in COVID-19. Overall study: Donors in the United States, Italy and Spain gave samples during acute or convalescent COVID-19. In each case, the material was cDNA or gDNA derived from T cells, B-cell-depleted T cells, or PBMCs.

CDR3 length: 15 amino acids. Trimming at V came to 4 bases and at J to 3 bases, leaving 7 bases not matched to a gene. CDR1 and CDR2 (germline): SGHRS, YFSETQ. In the original processing: The assay estimated nucleated cells by amplifying reference gene primers. Profiled with immunoSEQ multiplex PCR; TCRdb holds only in-frame clones, not every one. V and J calls and clone size follow that table, whereas D and trimming were derived from the DNA. The sample contains over 90,000 clones, approximately 88% of which appear only once. The rearrangement links TRBV5-1 to TRBJ1-1; 9 bases agree with TRBD1. The sequence came from a woman between 65 and 79 years old with acute or convalescent COVID-19. Sequenced material: peripheral blood. The chain's CDR3 is CASSRQGGYDTEAFF. CDR3 nucleotide sequence: TGCGCCAGCAGCAGACAGGGGGGATATGACACTGAAGCTTTCTTT. Supplemented by reference TRBV5-1 and TRBJ1-1, the full variable domain reads KAGVTQTPRYLIKTRGQQVTLSCSPISGHRSVSWYQQTPGQGLQFLFEYFSETQRNKGNFPGRFSGRQFSNSRSEMNVSTLELGDSALYLCASSRQGGYDTEAFFGQGTRLTVV.